The 32 T cell receptor beta chains below were found in one sample sequenced in a study of early stage breast cancer tumors. TCRdb's table, derived via immunoSEQ multiplex PCR, lists solely in-frame clones and lacks some. The data show fewer than 75,000 clones, with roughly 80% seen just once and roughly 3.5% held by the top ten. The specimen was blood. The receptors shown here come from a person aged 25 to 45 with breast cancer.

This clone was detected a few times. J is TRBJ2-7 and V is TRBV6-6; 7 nucleotides align to TRBD1. The length of the CDR3 is 15 residues. V shed 6 bases, J shed 5 bases, and the junction held 13 bases outside the gene matches. Germline V CDR1 and CDR2: MNHNY, SVGAGI (reference sequence). Here the CDR3 DNA reads TGTGCCAGCAGCGTTACGACAGGGATCTTCCACGAGCAGTACTTC. This encodes CASSVTTGIFHEQYF.

The chain is built from TRBV30 and TRBJ1-5; 8 bases fit TRBD1. This CDR3 has 18 amino acids. From germline, CDR1 is GTSNPN and CDR2 SVGIG (reference sequence). V lost 1 base, J lost 1 base, and 12 bases stayed unmatched. CDR3 in DNA: TGTGCCTGGAGTGCAGACAGGGGCTCCATGGTAAGCAATCAGCCCCAGCATTTT. As protein: CAWSADRGSMVSNQPQHF. Full variable domain (rest looked up from reference TRBV30 and TRBJ1-5): SQTIHQWPATLVQPVGSPLSLECTVEGTSNPNLYWYRQAAGRGLQLLFYSVGIGQISSEVPQNLSASRPQDRQFILSSKKLLLSDSGFYLCAWSADRGSMVSNQPQHFGDGTRLSIL.

J is TRBJ2-2 and V is TRBV5-4; TRBD1 aligns across 9 bases. The germline CDR1 and CDR2 sequences are SGHNT and YYREEE (reference sequence). The CDR3 covers 16 residues. Trimming cost V 5 bases and J 4 bases; bases outside gene matches: 9. The DNA for the CDR3 is TGTGCCAGCAGACCTTACAGGGGGCGAAGCACCGGGGAGCTGTTTTTT. Translation: CASRPYRGRSTGELFF.

V is TRBV5-1 and J is TRBJ1-4; 9 bases fit TRBD1. Germline V CDR1 and CDR2: SGHRS, YFSETQ. V lost 4 bases to trimming and J lost 8 bases; unmatched junction nucleotides: 9. This CDR3 is 15 amino acids long. CDR3 in amino acids: CASSPRQGGGEKLFF. The CDR3 nucleotides read TGCGCCAGCAGCCCTAGACAGGGGGGAGGCGAAAAACTGTTTTTT.

V gene TRBV27 combines with J gene TRBJ2-4; D might be TRBD1 (6 bases). The CDR3 length is 20 residues. The germline CDR1 and CDR2 sequences are MNHEY and SMNVEV (reference sequence). V lost 4 bases to trimming and J lost 0 bases, with 25 bases between them. CDR3 bases: TGTGCCAGCAGTTCTGTATGGGGGCTTACCGTTCTCGGAGCCAAAAACATTCAGTACTTC. Protein product: CASSSVWGLTVLGAKNIQYF.

J is TRBJ2-7 and V is TRBV29-1, with D hard to call. This CDR3 contains 13 residues. Germline CDR1 SQVTM, CDR2 ANQGSEA. V was clipped by 4 bases and J by 3 bases, with 13 bases between them. CDR3: CSVGGIAYYEQYF. The CDR3 DNA reads TGCAGCGTTGGCGGCATAGCATACTACGAGCAGTACTTC.

The CDR3 DNA sequence: TGCGCCAGCAGTGAAACTAGCGGGGGTAAGCAGTTCTTC. Amino acid sequence: CASSETSGGKQFF. This chain links TRBV10-1 with TRBJ2-1, with 11 bases matching TRBD2. Germline lookup yields CDR1 WNHNN and CDR2 SYGVQD (reference sequence). The CDR3 has 13 residues. With V trimmed by 3 bases and J by 11 bases, 3 bases remained unmatched.

The chain is built from TRBV11-2 and TRBJ2-7, with a tentative D call TRBD1 (6 bases). This CDR3 region has 16 residues. Germline V gives CDR1 SGHAT, CDR2 FQNNGV. Trimming left V 4 bases short and J 0 bases short, with 16 bases between. For the CDR3, the DNA is TGTGCCAGCAGCTCCCGGGACACTTCAAGCTCCTACGAGCAGTACTTC. Translated, it gives CASSSRDTSSSYEQYF.

The rearrangement joins TRBV9 to TRBJ1-2; 8 bases map to TRBD1. Germline CDR1 SGDLS, CDR2 YYNGEE. This CDR3 has 15 residues. V lost 4 bases and J lost 5; bases outside the gene matches: 10. The DNA for the CDR3 is TGTGCCAGCAGCTCTAAAACGGGGACAGGATATGGCTACACCTTC. It translates to CASSSKTGTGYGYTF.

This chain uses TRBV29-1 with TRBJ1-1; 9 positions agree with TRBD1. J lost 0 bases, V lost 6 bases, and 2 bases had no gene match. Looked up from germline, CDR1 is SQVTM and CDR2 is ANQGSEA. The CDR3 is made up of 13 amino acids. DNA of the CDR3: TGCAGCGTGGGGACAGGGATGAACACTGAAGCTTTCTTT. Translation gives CSVGTGMNTEAFF.

The V and J genes are TRBV5-1 and TRBJ2-5, with 15 bases lining up with TRBD2. Germline V gene lookup returns CDR1 SGHRS and CDR2 YFSETQ. V lost 3 bases and J lost 5; bases outside the gene matches: 14. This CDR3 spans 19 amino acids. Here the CDR3 DNA reads TGCGCCAGCAGCTCGAAGCGGACTAGCGGGAGGGGGGGACCTGAGACCCAGTACTTC. This codes for CASSSKRTSGRGGPETQYF.

The V call is TRBV19, the J call TRBJ1-4; 8 bases line up with TRBD1. The germline V gene encodes CDR1 LNHDA and CDR2 SQIVND (reference sequence). With V trimmed by 7 bases and J by 4 bases, 8 bases remained unmatched. CDR3 length equals 15 residues. The CDR3 region is CASTQAQGVNEKLFF. The CDR3 coding sequence is TGTGCCAGTACTCAAGCACAGGGGGTTAATGAAAAACTGTTTTTT.

This clone was counted between two and nine times. The chain couples TRBV28 to TRBJ1-5; perhaps TRBD1 as D (5 bases). Germline V gene lookup returns CDR1 MDHEN and CDR2 SYDVKM. The CDR3 loop spans 14 amino acids. Trimming took off 6 bases at V and 5 bases at J, with 14 bases between the two ends. The CDR3 DNA reads as TGTGCCAGCAGCCCCAACGGGGGATATCAGCCCCAGCATTTT. Its translation is CASSPNGGYQPQHF.

The V gene is TRBV9, the J gene TRBJ2-1; TRBD2 agrees at 7 bases. J gave up 6 bases and V 0 bases, and 6 bases lay outside the gene matches. The V gene's germline CDR1 is SGDLS and CDR2 YYNGEE. There are 15 residues in the CDR3. This CDR3 is CASSVGAGAVNEQFF. For the CDR3, the DNA is TGTGCCAGCAGCGTAGGCGCGGGAGCAGTCAATGAGCAGTTCTTC.

This sequence joins TRBV6-5 and TRBJ1-1; D gene ambiguous. Germline V lookup: CDR1 MNHEY, CDR2 SVGAGI. The V and J ends lost 2 bases and 0 bases respectively, with 7 bases between them. This CDR3 comprises 14 residues. For the CDR3, the DNA is TGTGCCAGCAGTTACGCAGGCATGAACACTGAAGCTTTCTTT. As protein: CASSYAGMNTEAFF.

The table lists this clone with a count of one. The CDR3 spells CASSLEPRERRGTQYF. CDR3 bases: TGTGCCAGCAGCTTAGAACCGCGGGAGAGGCGGGGTACGCAGTATTTT. J is TRBJ2-3 and V is TRBV7-2; TRBD2 aligns across 7 bases. CDR1 and CDR2 (germline): SGHTA, FQGNSA. Trimming removed 1 base from V and 8 bases from J; junction bases left unmatched: 12. This CDR3 contains 16 residues.

The CDR3, as DNA: TGTGCCAGCAGCCAAGGCGACAGGGACACTGAAGCTTTCTTT. The encoded protein is CASSQGDRDTEAFF. The chain is built from TRBV4-2 and TRBJ1-1; 7 nucleotides match TRBD1. Germline V gives CDR1 LGHNA, CDR2 YNFKEQ. V lost 1 base and J lost 3; bases outside the gene matches: 2. The CDR3 length is 14 residues.

V and J are TRBV11-2 and TRBJ2-3, with no clear D. The V gene's germline CDR1 is SGHAT and CDR2 FQNNGV. V was shortened by 2 bases and J by 0 bases, with 6 bases between the two germline ends. The CDR3 is 14 amino acids. CDR3 bases: TGTGCCAGCAGCTTAACTCTGAGCACAGATACGCAGTATTTT. Its translation is CASSLTLSTDTQYF.

The chain employs TRBV30 and TRBJ1-1, with D possibly matching TRBD1 (6 bases). V lost 3 bases to trimming and J lost 1 base, with 12 bases between them. Germline V gene sequence: CDR1 GTSNPN, CDR2 SVGIG (reference sequence). The CDR3 sequence is 14 residues long. CDR3 coding DNA: TGTGCCTGGAGCGCCCGCAGGGGGAACACTGAAGCTTTCTTT. Translating gives CAWSARRGNTEAFF. Full variable domain (remainder filled in from reference TRBV30 and TRBJ1-1): SQTIHQWPATLVQPVGSPLSLECTVEGTSNPNLYWYRQAAGRGLQLLFYSVGIGQISSEVPQNLSASRPQDRQFILSSKKLLLSDSGFYLCAWSARRGNTEAFFGQGTRLTVV.

This clone showed up just a few times. The V gene is TRBV30, the J gene TRBJ1-1; D not certain. V shed 2 bases and J shed 6 bases, with 7 bases lying between them. This CDR3 spans 11 amino acids. Germline V CDR1 and CDR2: GTSNPN, SVGIG (reference sequence). The chain's CDR3 is CAWSILSEAFF. CDR3 coding DNA: TGTGCCTGGAGTATCCTGTCTGAAGCTTTCTTT. Full variable domain (remainder filled in from reference TRBV30 and TRBJ1-1): SQTIHQWPATLVQPVGSPLSLECTVEGTSNPNLYWYRQAAGRGLQLLFYSVGIGQISSEVPQNLSASRPQDRQFILSSKKLLLSDSGFYLCAWSILSEAFFGQGTRLTVV.

The chain carries TRBV4-2 and TRBJ2-2, with D possibly TRBD1 on 5 matching bases. Trimming shortened V by 4 bases and J by 6 bases, and 18 bases separated the two germline ends. The CDR3 has 16 amino acids. The V gene's germline CDR1 is LGHNA and CDR2 YNFKEQ. CDR3 residues: CASSPPARDVAGELFF. The DNA of the CDR3 is TGTGCCAGCAGCCCCCCCGCCAGGGATGTAGCCGGGGAGCTGTTTTTT.

The gene calls are TRBV27 and TRBJ2-7; the match to TRBD2 covers 15 bases. V was pared by 2 bases and J by 4 bases, with 3 bases of the junction left unmatched. CDR3 size: 16 residues. Germline CDR1 reads MNHEY; CDR2 reads SMNVEV (reference sequence). The DNA of the CDR3 is TGTGCCAGCAGTTTAAAGGGACTAGCGGGAGGATACGAGCAGTACTTC. It specifies CASSLKGLAGGYEQYF.

The chain recombines TRBV5-1 with TRBJ2-3; TRBD2 agrees at 8 bases. The CDR3 totals 15 residues. The trim removed 2 bases at V and 1 base at J, leaving 3 bases unmatched. Germline lookup yields CDR1 SGHRS and CDR2 YFSETQ. The CDR3 sequence: CASSFSGAGTDTQYF. CDR3 nucleotide sequence: TGCGCCAGCAGCTTTAGCGGGGCGGGCACAGATACGCAGTATTTT.

The chain couples TRBV18 to TRBJ1-5; no reliable D call. CDR3 length: 12 residues. CDR1 and CDR2 (germline): KGHSH, LQKENI. V dropped 2 bases and J dropped 7 bases, with 6 bases sitting between them. The CDR3 nucleotides are TGTGCCAGCTCACCAGGTGGACAGCCCCAGCATTTT. Translated, it gives CASSPGGQPQHF.

This clone was observed a handful of times. The chain combines TRBV4-2 with TRBJ1-1; D gene unclear. Germline assignment: CDR1 LGHNA and CDR2 YNFKEQ. Trimming shortened V by 0 bases and J by 4 bases, and 9 bases separated the two germline ends. The CDR3 contains 14 residues. In nucleotides, the CDR3 is TGTGCCAGCAGCCAAGATCTAGGTCCCACTGAAGCTTTCTTT. Its protein is CASSQDLGPTEAFF.

The rearrangement links TRBV19 to TRBJ2-7, with a weak D call TRBD2 (5 bases). Between the trimmed V and J ends, which lost 3 bases and 3 bases, there was a span of 12 bases. CDR1 is LNHDA and CDR2 is SQIVND in the germline V gene (reference sequence). The CDR3 has 14 amino acids. For the CDR3, the DNA is TGTGCCAGTAGTATCTCGGGCACTAGCTACGAGCAGTACTTC. It specifies CASSISGTSYEQYF.

V gene TRBV10-2 combines with J gene TRBJ2-1; tentative D call: TRBD2 (6 bases). CDR1 WSHSY and CDR2 SAAADI come from the germline V gene. The CDR3 runs to 14 residues. The V gene lost 7 bases and the J gene lost 0 bases, with 10 bases spanning the gap. The CDR3 DNA follows: TGCGCCAGCATGGCGGGAAACTCCTACAATGAGCAGTTCTTC. Translated: CASMAGNSYNEQFF.

The J gene is TRBJ1-3, the V gene TRBV30; unclear D gene. V lost 1 base and J lost 0, with 4 bases in between. This CDR3 contains 13 residues. Germline CDR1 GTSNPN, CDR2 SVGIG (reference sequence). The CDR3 sequence: CAWSGNSGNTIYF. The CDR3, as DNA: TGTGCCTGGAGTGGTAACTCTGGAAACACCATATATTTT.

The chain couples TRBV5-4 to TRBJ2-2; 9 positions match TRBD1. The germline V gene encodes CDR1 SGHNT and CDR2 YYREEE (reference sequence). The CDR3 length is 15 residues. The V segment lost 4 bases and the J segment 7 bases; nucleotides outside the gene matches: 8. The CDR3 bases are TGTGCCAGCAGCGAGGCAGGGACAGGGAGCGGGGAGCTGTTTTTT. Translation gives CASSEAGTGSGELFF.

The chain couples TRBV5-1 to TRBJ2-3; TRBD2 matches 16 bases. Germline V lookup: CDR1 SGHRS, CDR2 YFSETQ. The trim removed 4 bases at V and 4 bases at J, leaving 3 bases unmatched. The CDR3 has 16 amino acids. The CDR3 spells CASSPGLAGGSDTQYF. DNA for the CDR3: TGCGCCAGCAGCCCGGGACTAGCGGGAGGGTCAGATACGCAGTATTTT.

This clone appeared once. This chain joins TRBV19 and TRBJ2-7; D gene unclear. The CDR3 spans 13 residues. Germline CDR1 is LNHDA and CDR2 is SQIVND (reference sequence). Trimming removed 4 bases at V and 0 bases at J, with 7 bases between. In DNA form, the CDR3 reads TGTGCCAGTAGTACGACGGGCTCCTACGAGCAGTACTTC. It yields the protein CASSTTGSYEQYF.

The table lists this clone with a few counts. The chain carries TRBV10-3 and TRBJ1-5; D unresolved. The V gene lost 1 base and the J gene lost 5 bases, with 9 bases spanning the gap. Germline V gene data show CDR1 as ENHRY and CDR2 as SYGVKD. This CDR3 comprises 14 residues. The CDR3 coding sequence is TGTGCCATCAGTGAGTATGGAGGGCATCAGCCCCAGCATTTT. Translating gives CAISEYGGHQPQHF.